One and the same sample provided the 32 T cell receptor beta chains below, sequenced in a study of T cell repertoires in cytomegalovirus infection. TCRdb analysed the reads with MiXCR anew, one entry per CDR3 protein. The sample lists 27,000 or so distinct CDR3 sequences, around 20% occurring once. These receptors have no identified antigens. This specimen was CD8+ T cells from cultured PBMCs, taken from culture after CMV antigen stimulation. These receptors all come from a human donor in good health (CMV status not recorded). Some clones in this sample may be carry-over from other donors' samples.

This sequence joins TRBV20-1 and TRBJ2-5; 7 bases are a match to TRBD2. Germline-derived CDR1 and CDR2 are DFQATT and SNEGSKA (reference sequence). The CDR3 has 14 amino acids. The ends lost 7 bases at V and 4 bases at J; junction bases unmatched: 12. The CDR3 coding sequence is TGCAGTGGTCGGGCGGGAGAGGGGAGAGAGACCCAGTACTTC. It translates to CSGRAGEGRETQYF.

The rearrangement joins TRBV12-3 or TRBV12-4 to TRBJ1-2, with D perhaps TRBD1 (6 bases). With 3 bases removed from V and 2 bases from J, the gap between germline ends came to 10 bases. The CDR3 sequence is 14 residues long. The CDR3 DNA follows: TGTGCCAGCAGTTTGGGGGCCATCAACTATGGCTACACCTTC. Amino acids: CASSLGAINYGYTF.

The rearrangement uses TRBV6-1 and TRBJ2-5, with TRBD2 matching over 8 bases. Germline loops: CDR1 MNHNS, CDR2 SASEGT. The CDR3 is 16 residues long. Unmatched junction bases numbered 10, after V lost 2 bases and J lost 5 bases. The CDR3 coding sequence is TGTGCCAGCAGTGAAATTATCGCGGGAGGCGCGGAGACCCAGTACTTC. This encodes CASSEIIAGGAETQYF.

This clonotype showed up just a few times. CDR3 coding DNA: TGCGCCAGCAGCCAAGATCACGATGTCTACTTTGGAGAGACCCAGTACTTC. It translates to CASSQDHDVYFGETQYF. The chain employs TRBV4-1 and TRBJ2-5; D is undetermined. Germline V gene data show CDR1 as MGHRA and CDR2 as YSYEKL. The CDR3 totals 17 residues. V lost 0 bases and J 4 bases, leaving 18 bases between the germline ends.

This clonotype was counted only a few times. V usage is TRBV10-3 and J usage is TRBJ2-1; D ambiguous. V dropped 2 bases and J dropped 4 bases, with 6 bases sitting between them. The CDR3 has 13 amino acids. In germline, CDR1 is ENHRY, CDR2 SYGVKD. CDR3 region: CAISEGWYNEQFF. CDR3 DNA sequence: TGTGCCATCAGTGAGGGGTGGTACAATGAGCAGTTCTTC.

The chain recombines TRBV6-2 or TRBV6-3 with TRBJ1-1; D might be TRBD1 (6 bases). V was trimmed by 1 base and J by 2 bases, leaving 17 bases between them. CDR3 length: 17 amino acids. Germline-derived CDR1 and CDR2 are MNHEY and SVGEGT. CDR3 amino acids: CASSYLTLGQINTEAFF. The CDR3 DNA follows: TGTGCCAGCAGTTACTTGACCCTAGGACAGATCAACACTGAAGCTTTCTTT.

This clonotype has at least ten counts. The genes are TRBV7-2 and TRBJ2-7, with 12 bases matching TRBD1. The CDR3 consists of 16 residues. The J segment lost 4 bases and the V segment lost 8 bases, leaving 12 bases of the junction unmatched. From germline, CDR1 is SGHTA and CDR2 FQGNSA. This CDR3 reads CASWGQGALGTYEQYF. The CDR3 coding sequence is TGTGCCAGCTGGGGACAGGGGGCGTTGGGTACTTACGAGCAGTACTTC.

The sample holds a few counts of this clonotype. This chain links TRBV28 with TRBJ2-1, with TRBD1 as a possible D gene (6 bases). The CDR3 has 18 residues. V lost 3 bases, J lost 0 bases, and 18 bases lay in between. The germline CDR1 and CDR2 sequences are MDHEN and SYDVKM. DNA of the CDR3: TGTGCCAGCAGTTTTGGGGTAGGGGGAGCCTCCTCCTACAATGAGCAGTTCTTC. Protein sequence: CASSFGVGGASSYNEQFF.

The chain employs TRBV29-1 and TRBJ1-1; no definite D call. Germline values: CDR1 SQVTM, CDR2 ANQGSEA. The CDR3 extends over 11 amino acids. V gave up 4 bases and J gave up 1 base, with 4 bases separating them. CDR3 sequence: CSVVRNTEAFF. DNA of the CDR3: TGCAGCGTTGTCAGGAACACTGAAGCTTTCTTT. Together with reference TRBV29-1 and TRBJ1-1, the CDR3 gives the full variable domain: SAVISQKPSRDICQRGTSLTIQCQVDSQVTMMFWYRQQPGQSLTLIATANQGSEATYESGFVIDKFPISRPNLTFSTLTVSNMSPEDSSIYLCSVVRNTEAFFGQGTRLTVV.

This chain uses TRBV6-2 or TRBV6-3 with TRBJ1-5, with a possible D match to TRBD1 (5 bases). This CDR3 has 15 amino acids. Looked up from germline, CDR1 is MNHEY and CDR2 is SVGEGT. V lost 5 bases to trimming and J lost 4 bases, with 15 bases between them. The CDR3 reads CASSGLEGRNQPQHF. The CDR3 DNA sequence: TGTGCCAGCAGTGGCCTGGAGGGACGGAATCAGCCCCAGCATTTT.

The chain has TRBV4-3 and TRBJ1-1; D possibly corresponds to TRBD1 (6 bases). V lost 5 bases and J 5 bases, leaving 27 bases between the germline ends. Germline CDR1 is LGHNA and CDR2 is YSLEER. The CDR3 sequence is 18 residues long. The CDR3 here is CASSKVRGAAGGPTEAFF. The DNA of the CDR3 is TGCGCCAGCAGCAAAGTCCGGGGGGCAGCGGGGGGACCTACTGAAGCTTTCTTT.

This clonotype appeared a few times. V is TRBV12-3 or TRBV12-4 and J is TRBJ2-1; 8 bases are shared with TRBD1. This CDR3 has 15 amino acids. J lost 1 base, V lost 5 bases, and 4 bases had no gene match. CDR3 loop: CASSLTGGSYNEQFF. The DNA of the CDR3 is TGTGCCAGCAGTCTAACAGGGGGGTCCTACAATGAGCAGTTCTTC.

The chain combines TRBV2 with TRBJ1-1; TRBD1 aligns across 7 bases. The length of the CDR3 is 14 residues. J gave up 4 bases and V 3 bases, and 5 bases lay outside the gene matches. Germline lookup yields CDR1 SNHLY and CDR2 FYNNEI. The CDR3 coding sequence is TGTGCCAGCAGTGACAGGGGGGATGGCACTGAAGCTTTCTTT. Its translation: CASSDRGDGTEAFF.

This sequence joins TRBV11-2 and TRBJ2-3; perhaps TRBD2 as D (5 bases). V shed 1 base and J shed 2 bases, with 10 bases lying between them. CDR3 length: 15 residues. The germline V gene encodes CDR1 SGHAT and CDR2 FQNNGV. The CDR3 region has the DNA TGTGCCAGCAGCTTAGCGGGATTTCACACAGATACGCAGTATTTT. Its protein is CASSLAGFHTDTQYF.

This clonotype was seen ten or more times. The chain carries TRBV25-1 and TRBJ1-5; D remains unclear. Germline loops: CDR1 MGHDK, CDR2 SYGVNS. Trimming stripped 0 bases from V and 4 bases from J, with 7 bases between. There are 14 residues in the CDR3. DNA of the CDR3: TGTGCCAGCAGTGAATATGCTCGTAATCAGCCCCAGCATTTT. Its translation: CASSEYARNQPQHF.

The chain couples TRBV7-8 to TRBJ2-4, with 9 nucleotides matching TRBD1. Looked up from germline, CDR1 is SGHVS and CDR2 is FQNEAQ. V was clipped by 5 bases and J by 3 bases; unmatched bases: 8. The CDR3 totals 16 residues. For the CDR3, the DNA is TGTGCCAGCAGCGCCCGGGACAGGGAGATCAAAAACATTCAGTACTTC. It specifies CASSARDREIKNIQYF.

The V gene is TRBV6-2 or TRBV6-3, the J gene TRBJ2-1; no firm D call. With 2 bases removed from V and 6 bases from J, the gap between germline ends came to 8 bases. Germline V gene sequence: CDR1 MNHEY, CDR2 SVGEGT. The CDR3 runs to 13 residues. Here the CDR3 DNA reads TGTGCCAGCAGTTACGGGGAAATCAATGAGCAGTTCTTC. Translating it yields CASSYGEINEQFF.

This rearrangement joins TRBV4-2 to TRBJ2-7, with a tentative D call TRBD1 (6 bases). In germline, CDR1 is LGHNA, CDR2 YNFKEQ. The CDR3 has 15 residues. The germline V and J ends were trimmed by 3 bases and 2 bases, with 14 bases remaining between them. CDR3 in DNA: TGTGCCAGCAGCCAGAGACAGGCGATAACCTACGAGCAGTACTTC. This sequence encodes CASSQRQAITYEQYF.

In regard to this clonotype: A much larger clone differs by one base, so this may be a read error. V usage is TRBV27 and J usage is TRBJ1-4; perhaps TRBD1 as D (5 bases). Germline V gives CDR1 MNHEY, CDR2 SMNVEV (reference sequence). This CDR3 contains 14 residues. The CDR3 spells CASRFRDPNEKLFF. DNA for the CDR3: TGTGCCAGCCGTTTCCGGGACCCGAATGAAAAACTGTTTTTT.

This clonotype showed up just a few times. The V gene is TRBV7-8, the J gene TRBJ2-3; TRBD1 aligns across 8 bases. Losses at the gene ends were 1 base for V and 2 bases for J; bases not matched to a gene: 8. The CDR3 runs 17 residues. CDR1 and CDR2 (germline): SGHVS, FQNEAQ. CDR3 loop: CASSLGGRGPFTDTQYF. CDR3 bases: TGTGCCAGCAGCTTAGGTGGCAGGGGGCCGTTCACAGATACGCAGTATTTT.

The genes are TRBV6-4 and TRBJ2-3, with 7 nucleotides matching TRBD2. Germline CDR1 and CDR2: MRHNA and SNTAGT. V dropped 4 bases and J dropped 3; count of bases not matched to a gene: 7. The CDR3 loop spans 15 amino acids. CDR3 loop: CASSVGGSGTDTQYF. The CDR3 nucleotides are TGTGCCAGCAGTGTCGGGGGGAGCGGTACAGATACGCAGTATTTT.

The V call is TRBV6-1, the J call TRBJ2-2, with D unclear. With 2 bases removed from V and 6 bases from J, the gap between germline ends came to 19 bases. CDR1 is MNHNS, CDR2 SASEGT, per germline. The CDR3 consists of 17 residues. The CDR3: CASSEPRWVSPAGELFF. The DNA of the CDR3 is TGTGCCAGCAGTGAACCGCGGTGGGTCTCCCCGGCCGGGGAGCTGTTTTTT.

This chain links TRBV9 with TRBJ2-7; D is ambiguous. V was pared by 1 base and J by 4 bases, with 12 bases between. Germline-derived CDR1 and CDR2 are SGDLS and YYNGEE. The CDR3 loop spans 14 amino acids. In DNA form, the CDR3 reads TGTGCCAGCAGCGTATTAGAGTGGTCTTACGAGCAGTACTTC. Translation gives CASSVLEWSYEQYF. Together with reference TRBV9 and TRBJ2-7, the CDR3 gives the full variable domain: DSGVTQTPKHLITATGQRVTLRCSPRSGDLSVYWYQQSLDQGLQFLIQYYNGEERAKGNILERFSAQQFPDLHSELNLSSLELGDSALYFCASSVLEWSYEQYFGPGTRLTVT.

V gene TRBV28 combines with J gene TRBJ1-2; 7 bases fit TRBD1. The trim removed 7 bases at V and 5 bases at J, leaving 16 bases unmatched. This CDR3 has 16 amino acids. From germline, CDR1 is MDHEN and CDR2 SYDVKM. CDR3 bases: TGTGCCAGCATTTATAAAACAGACAGGGCACTTTATGGCTACACCTTC. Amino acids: CASIYKTDRALYGYTF.

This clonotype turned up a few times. CDR3 sequence reads: CASSMEGSYTEAFF. The CDR3 nucleotides are TGTGCCAGCAGTATGGAAGGGTCTTACACTGAAGCTTTCTTT. The chain recombines TRBV5-5 with TRBJ1-1; no clear D. V was shortened by 5 bases and J by 3 bases, with 14 bases between the two germline ends. The CDR3 extends over 14 amino acids. CDR1 is SGHKS and CDR2 is YYEKEE in the germline V gene (reference sequence).

In nucleotides, the CDR3 is TGTGCCAGCAGCTTAGCGGGGATGAGTGATTCACCCCTCCACTTT. Protein: CASSLAGMSDSPLHF. The chain employs TRBV7-8 and TRBJ1-6, with D unclear. The CDR3 spans 15 residues. The germline gives CDR1 SGHVS, CDR2 FQNEAQ. Trimming left V 0 bases short and J 8 bases short, with 11 bases between.

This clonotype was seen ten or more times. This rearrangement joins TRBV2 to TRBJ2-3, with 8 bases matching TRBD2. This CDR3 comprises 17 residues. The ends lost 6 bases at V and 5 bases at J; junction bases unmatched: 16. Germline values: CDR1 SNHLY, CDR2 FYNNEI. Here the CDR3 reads CASRESLATSDEDTQYF. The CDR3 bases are TGTGCCAGCAGAGAATCACTCGCGACTAGCGATGAAGATACGCAGTATTTT.

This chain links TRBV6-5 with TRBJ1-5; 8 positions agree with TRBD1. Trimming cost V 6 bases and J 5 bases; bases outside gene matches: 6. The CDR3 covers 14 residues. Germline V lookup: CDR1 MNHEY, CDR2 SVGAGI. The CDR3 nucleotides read TGTGCCAGCAGCCCAACAGGGGGGCATCAGCCCCAGCATTTT. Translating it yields CASSPTGGHQPQHF.

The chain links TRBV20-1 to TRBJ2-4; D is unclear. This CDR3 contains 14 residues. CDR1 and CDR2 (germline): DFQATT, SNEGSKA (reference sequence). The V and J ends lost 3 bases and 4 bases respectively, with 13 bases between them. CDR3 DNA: TGCAGTGCTAGCCCTCTCATGGGAAAAAACATTCAGTACTTC. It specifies CSASPLMGKNIQYF.

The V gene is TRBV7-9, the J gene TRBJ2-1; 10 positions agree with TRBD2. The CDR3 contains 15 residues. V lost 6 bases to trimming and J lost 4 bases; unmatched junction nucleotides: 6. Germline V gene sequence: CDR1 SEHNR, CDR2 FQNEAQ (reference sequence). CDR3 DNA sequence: TGTGCCAGCAGACGGGGACTAGCGAGTTACAATGAGCAGTTCTTC. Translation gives CASRRGLASYNEQFF.

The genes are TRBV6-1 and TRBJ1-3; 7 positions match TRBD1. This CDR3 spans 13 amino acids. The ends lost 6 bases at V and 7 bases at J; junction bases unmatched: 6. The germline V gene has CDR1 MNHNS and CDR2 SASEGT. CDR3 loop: CASSQTGLNTIYF. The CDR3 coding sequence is TGTGCCAGCAGCCAGACAGGGTTGAACACCATATATTTT.

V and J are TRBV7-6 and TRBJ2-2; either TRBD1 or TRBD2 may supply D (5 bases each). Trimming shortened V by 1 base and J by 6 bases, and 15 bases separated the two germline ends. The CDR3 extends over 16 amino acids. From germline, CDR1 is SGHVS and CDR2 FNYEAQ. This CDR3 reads CASSLGLFGAAGELFF. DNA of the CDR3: TGTGCCAGCAGCTTAGGTCTATTCGGGGCCGCCGGGGAGCTGTTTTTT.